A selection of T cell receptor beta chains follows, all from one sample in a study of blood T cell repertoires in COVID-19. TCRdb's copy holds only in-frame clones and misses some; the assay was immunoSEQ multiplex PCR. The sample lists around 300,000 clones, 75% to 90% occurring once. The sequencing sample was made of peripheral blood. The receptors shown here come from a woman aged 50 to 60 with COVID-19, enrolled during active disease. The CDR3 runs from the conserved cysteine through the conserved F or W. Fields, in order: V gene, D gene, J gene, clone size, CDR3 length, CDR3 DNA, CDR3 protein. The D gene is left open where the match is weak. Clone sizes are given selectively: once, few, many, or a class where the clone is expanded.

v_gene: TRBV14; d_gene: .; j_gene: TRBJ2-1; abundance: .; len: 13; CDR3nt: TGTGCCAGCAGCCAGGCGGGGAGTAATGAGCAGTTCTTC; CDR3aa: CASSQAGSNEQFF
v_gene: TRBV6-5; d_gene: .; j_gene: TRBJ2-3; abundance: .; len: 15; CDR3nt: TGTGCCAGCAAGGGATGGAGGGGTTTCACAGATACGCAGTATTTT; CDR3aa: CASKGWRGFTDTQYF
v_gene: TRBV5-1; d_gene: TRBD1; j_gene: TRBJ1-1; abundance: .; len: 15; CDR3nt: TGCGCCAGCAGCTTGACGGCAGGGGGCTCCCCTGAAGCTTTCTTT; CDR3aa: CASSLTAGGSPEAFF
v_gene: TRBV19; d_gene: TRBD2; j_gene: TRBJ2-7; abundance: .; len: 15; CDR3nt: TGTGCCAGTAGTATAGACCAGCGGGGACCTTACGAGCAGTACTTC; CDR3aa: CASSIDQRGPYEQYF
v_gene: TRBV7-6; d_gene: TRBD2; j_gene: TRBJ2-1; abundance: .; len: 17; CDR3nt: TGTGCCAGCAGCTCTGTAGGTAGCGGGAGCTCCTACAATGAGCAGTTCTTC; CDR3aa: CASSSVGSGSSYNEQFF
v_gene: TRBV29-1; d_gene: .; j_gene: TRBJ2-6; abundance: .; len: 15; CDR3nt: TGCAGCGTTGAAGGAGGGTTCTCTGGGGCCAACGTCCTGACTTTC; CDR3aa: CSVEGGFSGANVLTF
v_gene: TRBV19; d_gene: TRBD1; j_gene: TRBJ2-1; abundance: .; len: 15; CDR3nt: TGTGCCAGTAGTATAATTACAGGGGGTCGTAATGAGCAGTTCTTC; CDR3aa: CASSIITGGRNEQFF
v_gene: TRBV19; d_gene: TRBD1; j_gene: TRBJ2-7; abundance: .; len: 15; CDR3nt: TGTGCCAGTAGTATCGAGACAGGGGGCGGCTACGAGCAGTACTTC; CDR3aa: CASSIETGGGYEQYF
v_gene: TRBV6-6; d_gene: TRBD1; j_gene: TRBJ1-5; abundance: .; len: 16; CDR3nt: TGTGCCAGCAGTTCCCAACAGGGGGCGCGCGTTCAGCCCCAGCATTTT; CDR3aa: CASSSQQGARVQPQHF
v_gene: TRBV4-2; d_gene: .; j_gene: TRBJ2-6; abundance: .; len: 16; CDR3nt: TGTGCCAGCAGCCAAGAGCGGTCTGCTGGGGCCAACGTCCTGACTTTC; CDR3aa: CASSQERSAGANVLTF
v_gene: TRBV5-1; d_gene: .; j_gene: TRBJ1-1; abundance: .; len: 15; CDR3nt: TGCGCCAGCTTCATGTGGGGCGGGATGAACACTGAAGCTTTCTTT; CDR3aa: CASFMWGGMNTEAFF
v_gene: TRBV18; d_gene: TRBD2; j_gene: TRBJ2-7; abundance: .; len: 16; CDR3nt: TGTGCCAGCTCACCAACGCTAGCGGGAGGATCCTACGAGCAGTACTTC; CDR3aa: CASSPTLAGGSYEQYF
v_gene: TRBV28; d_gene: .; j_gene: TRBJ1-2; abundance: .; len: 15; CDR3nt: TGTGCCAGCAGTTTAAGTGAGGGGGGGAGCTATGGCTACACCTTC; CDR3aa: CASSLSEGGSYGYTF
v_gene: TRBV2; d_gene: .; j_gene: TRBJ2-7; abundance: .; len: 14; CDR3nt: TGTGCCACCTACAAAGGGGGGGTTTGGCTCGAGCAGTACTTC; CDR3aa: CATYKGGVWLEQYF
v_gene: TRBV7-9; d_gene: TRBD2; j_gene: TRBJ2-1; abundance: .; len: 16; CDR3nt: TGTGCCAGCAGCTTAGCGGGGGTGCGGGAGGGCCCTGAGCAGTTCTTC; CDR3aa: CASSLAGVREGPEQFF
v_gene: TRBV5-6; d_gene: TRBD2; j_gene: TRBJ2-7; abundance: .; len: 17; CDR3nt: TGTGCCAGCAGCTTATTCAATCTAGCGGGAGGGTCGGGAGAGCAGTACTTC; CDR3aa: CASSLFNLAGGSGEQYF
v_gene: TRBV7-6; d_gene: TRBD2; j_gene: TRBJ2-1; abundance: once; len: 17; CDR3nt: TGTGCCAGCAGCCCGGGACTAGCGGGAGGGCTGGGAAATGAGCAGTTCTTC; CDR3aa: CASSPGLAGGLGNEQFF